The 10 T cell receptor beta chains in this list originate from one sample, sequenced in a study of regulatory T cells in long-lasting Graves disease. The time point denotes: persistent/refractory GD, antithyroid drugs over 5 years with positive TRAb. PBMC RNA served as the TCR library source. Arm-PCR with iRepertoire HTBI primers amplified the CDR3 regions for these TCR beta libraries. TCRdb fed the multiplex PCR reads into MiXCR, producing one record per CDR3 protein. The data contain fewer than 550,000 distinct CDR3 sequences, around a fifth of them singletons. Sequencing used peripheral blood mononuclear cells (PBMCs), obtained when the disease was refractory, from a patient treated with antithyroid drugs. The receptors here all came from a female donor with Graves disease.

The table lists this clonotype with many counts. The gene calls are TRBV6-1 and TRBJ2-5, with D possibly TRBD2 on 6 matching bases. The CDR3 extends over 13 amino acids. Trimming left V 7 bases short and J 5 bases short, with 14 bases between. Per the germline V gene, CDR1 is MNHNS and CDR2 is SASEGT. CDR3 in DNA: TGTGCCAGCACGCGGGGACCCGCGGAGACCCAGTACTTC. Its protein product is CASTRGPAETQYF.

This clonotype was seen a few times. V is TRBV3-1 and J is TRBJ1-5, with D tentatively TRBD1 (5 bases). V dropped 1 base and J dropped 3 bases, with 19 bases sitting between them. Looked up from germline, CDR1 is LGHDT and CDR2 is YNNKEL (reference sequence). CDR3 length: 18 residues. The CDR3 DNA sequence: TGTGCCAGCAGCCAAGGAAGGGGTCGGGACTGGGACAATCAGCCCCAGCATTTT. Amino acid sequence: CASSQGRGRDWDNQPQHF.

The chain has TRBV20-1 and TRBJ1-5, with no clear D. V dropped 0 bases and J dropped 3 bases, with 9 bases sitting between them. The CDR3 extends over 14 amino acids. Germline assignment: CDR1 DFQATT and CDR2 SNEGSKA (reference sequence). The CDR3 region has the DNA TGCAGTGCTAGAGAAGGGCCAGCCAATCAGCCCCAGCATTTT. This codes for CSAREGPANQPQHF.

V usage is TRBV15 and J usage is TRBJ1-5; no reliable D call. The V end was cut by 3 bases, the J end by 4 bases, with 10 bases between. Germline lookup yields CDR1 LNHNV and CDR2 YYDKDF (reference sequence). The CDR3 consists of 14 residues. CDR3 loop: CATSSLRENQPQHF. CDR3 DNA: TGTGCCACCAGCAGCCTCCGGGAGAATCAGCCCCAGCATTTT.

The sample holds many counts of this clonotype. The chain employs TRBV6-2 or TRBV6-3 and TRBJ2-5; TRBD2 matches 11 bases. After removal of 5 bases from V and 4 bases from J, the junction contained 9 bases not matched to a gene. The CDR3 is 16 amino acids. From germline, CDR1 is MNHEY and CDR2 SVGEGT. The CDR3 DNA reads TGTGCCAGCAGTACCGGATTAGCGGGAGGGCGAGAGACCCAGTACTTC. It translates to CASSTGLAGGRETQYF.

This clonotype was detected a few times. The chain employs TRBV20-1 and TRBJ2-7; a possible D gene is TRBD1 (5 bases). This CDR3 is built from 12 residues. Trimming removed 1 base from V and 1 base from J, with 5 bases in between. Germline V gene lookup returns CDR1 DFQATT and CDR2 SNEGSKA (reference sequence). The CDR3: CSARGQSYEQYF. In DNA, the CDR3 is TGCAGTGCTAGAGGACAGTCCTACGAGCAGTACTTC.

In regard to this clonotype: A read error may account for a junction end that differs from germline. The chain couples TRBV11-2 to TRBJ2-7, with 8 bases matching TRBD2. Germline V CDR1 and CDR2: SGHAT, FQNNGV. The CDR3 is made up of 14 amino acids. The CDR3 loop reads CASGLGAGELEQYF. The CDR3 DNA reads TGTGCCAGCGGCTTGGGAGCGGGAGAGCTCGAGCAGTACTTC.

With respect to this clonotype: A single base separates this from a much larger clone, so it may be a read error. CDR3 protein: CASTTLEGRHEQYF. The CDR3 coding sequence is TGTGCCAGCACCACTCTCGAGGGGAGGCACGAGCAGTACTTC. The chain has TRBV12-3 or TRBV12-4 and TRBJ2-7; a possible D gene is TRBD2 (6 bases). This CDR3 has 14 amino acids. The V gene lost 7 bases and the J gene lost 5 bases, with 18 bases spanning the gap.

The chain is built from TRBV11-2 and TRBJ2-1; 7 bases fit TRBD2. Germline lookup yields CDR1 SGHAT and CDR2 FQNNGV. CDR3 length equals 13 residues. The V gene end was trimmed by 5 bases and the J gene end by 8 bases; junction bases not matched to a gene: 6. CDR3 coding DNA: TGTGCCAGCAGCGTGGGGAGGGGCCATGAGCAGTTCTTC. This encodes CASSVGRGHEQFF.

The V and J genes are TRBV3-1 and TRBJ1-6, with 7 bases that match TRBD1. CDR3 size: 17 residues. Germline loops: CDR1 LGHDT, CDR2 YNNKEL (reference sequence). The V and J ends lost 6 bases and 5 bases, in that order; junction bases with no gene match: 13. CDR3 in amino acids: CASRPDQVDRDNSPLHF. The CDR3 nucleotides read TGTGCCAGCAGGCCGGACCAGGTAGACAGGGATAATTCACCCCTCCACTTT.